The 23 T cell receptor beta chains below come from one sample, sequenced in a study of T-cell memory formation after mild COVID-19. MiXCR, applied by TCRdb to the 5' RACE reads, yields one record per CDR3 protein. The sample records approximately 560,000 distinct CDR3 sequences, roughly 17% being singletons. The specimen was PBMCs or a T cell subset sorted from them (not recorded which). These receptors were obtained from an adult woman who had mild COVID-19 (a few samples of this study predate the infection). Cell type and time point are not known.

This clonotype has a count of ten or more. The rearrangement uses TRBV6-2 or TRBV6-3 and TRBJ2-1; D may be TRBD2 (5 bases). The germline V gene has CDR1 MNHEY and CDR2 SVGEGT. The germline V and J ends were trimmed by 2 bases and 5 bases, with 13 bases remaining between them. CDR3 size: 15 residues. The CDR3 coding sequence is TGTGCCAGCAGTTACGGACTTTCCCCTAACAATGAGCAGTTCTTC. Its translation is CASSYGLSPNNEQFF.

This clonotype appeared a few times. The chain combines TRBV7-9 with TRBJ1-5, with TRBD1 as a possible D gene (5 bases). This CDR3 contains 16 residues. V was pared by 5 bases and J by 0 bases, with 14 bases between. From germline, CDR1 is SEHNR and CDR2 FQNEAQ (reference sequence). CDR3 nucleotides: TGTGCCAGCAGCCTTACAGACGGACATAGCAATCAGCCCCAGCATTTT. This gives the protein CASSLTDGHSNQPQHF. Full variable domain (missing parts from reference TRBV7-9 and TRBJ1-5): DTGVSQNPRHKITKRGQNVTFRCDPISEHNRLYWYRQTLGQGPEFLTYFQNEAQLEKSRLLSDRFSAERPKGSFSTLEIQRTEQGDSAMYLCASSLTDGHSNQPQHFGDGTRLSIL.

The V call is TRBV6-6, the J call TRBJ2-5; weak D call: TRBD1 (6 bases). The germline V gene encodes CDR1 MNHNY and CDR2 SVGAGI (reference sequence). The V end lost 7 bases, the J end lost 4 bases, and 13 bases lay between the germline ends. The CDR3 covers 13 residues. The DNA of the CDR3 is TGTGCCAGCAAGAAGGGGGTGACAGAGACCCAGTACTTC. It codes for CASKKGVTETQYF.

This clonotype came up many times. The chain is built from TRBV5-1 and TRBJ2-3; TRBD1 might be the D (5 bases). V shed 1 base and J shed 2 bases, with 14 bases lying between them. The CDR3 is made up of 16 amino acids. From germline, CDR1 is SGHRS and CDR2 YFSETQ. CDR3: CASSLIQVLNTDTQYF. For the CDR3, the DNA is TGCGCCAGCAGCTTGATACAGGTCCTCAACACAGATACGCAGTATTTT.

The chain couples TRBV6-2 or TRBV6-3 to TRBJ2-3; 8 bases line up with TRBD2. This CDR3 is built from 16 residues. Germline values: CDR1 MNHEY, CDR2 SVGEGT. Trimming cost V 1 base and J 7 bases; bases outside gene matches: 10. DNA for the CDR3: TGTGCCAGCAGTTACTTTGAACGGGAGGGCCGGAATACGCAGTATTTT. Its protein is CASSYFEREGRNTQYF.

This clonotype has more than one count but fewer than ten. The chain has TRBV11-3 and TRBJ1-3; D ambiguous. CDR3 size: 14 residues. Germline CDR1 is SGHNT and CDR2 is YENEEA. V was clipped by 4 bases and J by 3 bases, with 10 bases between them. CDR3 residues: CASSSGVFGNTIYF. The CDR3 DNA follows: TGTGCCAGCAGCTCGGGTGTATTTGGAAACACCATATATTTT.

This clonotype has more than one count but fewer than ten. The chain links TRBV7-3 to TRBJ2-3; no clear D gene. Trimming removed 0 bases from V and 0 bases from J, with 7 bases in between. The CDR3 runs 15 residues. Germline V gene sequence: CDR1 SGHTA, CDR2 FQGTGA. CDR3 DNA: TGTGCCAGCAGCTTAACGGCAGTGAGCACAGATACGCAGTATTTT. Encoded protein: CASSLTAVSTDTQYF.

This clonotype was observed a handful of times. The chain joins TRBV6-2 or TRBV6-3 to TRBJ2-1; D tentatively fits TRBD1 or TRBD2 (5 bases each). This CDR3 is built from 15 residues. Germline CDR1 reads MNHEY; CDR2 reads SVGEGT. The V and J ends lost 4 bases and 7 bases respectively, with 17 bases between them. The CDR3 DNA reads TGTGCCAGCAGTTTTCACGAGGGACGGAGGAATGAGCAGTTCTTC. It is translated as CASSFHEGRRNEQFF.

CDR3 sequence (DNA): TGTGCCAGCTCACTTTCGGGCGATTTAAGGGGCTACACCTTC. Translated, it gives CASSLSGDLRGYTF. The J gene is TRBJ1-2, the V gene TRBV18; D remains ambiguous. The CDR3 loop spans 14 amino acids. CDR1 is KGHSH, CDR2 LQKENI, per germline. V was trimmed by 4 bases and J by 8 bases, leaving 17 bases between them.

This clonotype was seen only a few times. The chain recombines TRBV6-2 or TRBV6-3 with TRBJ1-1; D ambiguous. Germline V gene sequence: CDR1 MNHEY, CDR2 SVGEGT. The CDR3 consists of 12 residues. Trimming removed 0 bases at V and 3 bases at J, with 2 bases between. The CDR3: CASSYSDTEAFF. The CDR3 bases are TGTGCCAGCAGTTACTCTGACACTGAAGCTTTCTTT.

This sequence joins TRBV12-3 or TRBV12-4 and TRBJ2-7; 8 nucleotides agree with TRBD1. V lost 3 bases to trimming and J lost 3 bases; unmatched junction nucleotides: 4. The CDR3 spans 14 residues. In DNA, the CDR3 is TGTGCCAGCAGTTTCTTAACAGGGGGCTACGAGCAGTACTTC. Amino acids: CASSFLTGGYEQYF.

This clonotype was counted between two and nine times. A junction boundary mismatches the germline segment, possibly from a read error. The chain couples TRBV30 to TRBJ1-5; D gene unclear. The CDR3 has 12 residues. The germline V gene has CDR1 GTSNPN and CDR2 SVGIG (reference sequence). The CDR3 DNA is TGCGCCGCGGGGTATAGCAATCAGCCCCAGCATTTT. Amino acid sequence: CAAGYSNQPQHF.

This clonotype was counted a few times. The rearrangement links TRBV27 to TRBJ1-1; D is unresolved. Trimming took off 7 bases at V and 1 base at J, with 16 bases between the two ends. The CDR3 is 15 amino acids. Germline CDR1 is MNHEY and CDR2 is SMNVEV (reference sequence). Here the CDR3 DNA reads TGTGCCAGCAAGGAGCTAGACTCAAGGAACACTGAAGCTTTCTTT. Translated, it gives CASKELDSRNTEAFF.

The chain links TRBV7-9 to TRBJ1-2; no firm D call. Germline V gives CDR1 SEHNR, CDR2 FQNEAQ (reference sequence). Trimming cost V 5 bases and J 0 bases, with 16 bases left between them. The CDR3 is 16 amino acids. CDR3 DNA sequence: TGTGCCAGCAGCCCCCCTACAGTGGATCCTAACTATGGCTACACCTTC. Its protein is CASSPPTVDPNYGYTF.

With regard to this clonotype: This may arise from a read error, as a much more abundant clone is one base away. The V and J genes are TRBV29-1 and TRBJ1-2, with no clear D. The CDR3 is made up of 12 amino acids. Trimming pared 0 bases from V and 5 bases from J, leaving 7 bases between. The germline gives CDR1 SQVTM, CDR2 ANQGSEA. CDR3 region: CSVEDGVYGYTF. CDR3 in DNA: TGCAGCGTTGAAGACGGGGTATATGGCTACACCTTC.

The CDR3 DNA follows: TGTGCCACCAGCAGAGAACACACAATCAACACTGAAGCTTTCTTT. Protein product: CATSREHTINTEAFF. V gene TRBV15 combines with J gene TRBJ1-1; D not resolved. The germline V gene encodes CDR1 LNHNV and CDR2 YYDKDF (reference sequence). There are 15 residues in the CDR3. The V gene lost 0 bases and the J gene lost 2 bases, with 10 bases spanning the gap.

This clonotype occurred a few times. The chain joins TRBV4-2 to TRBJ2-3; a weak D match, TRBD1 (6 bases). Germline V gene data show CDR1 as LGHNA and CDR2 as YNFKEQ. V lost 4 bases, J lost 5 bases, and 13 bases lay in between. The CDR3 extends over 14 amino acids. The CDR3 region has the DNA TGTGCCAGCAGCCTGGACAGCCGAAAAGATACGCAGTATTTT. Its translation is CASSLDSRKDTQYF.

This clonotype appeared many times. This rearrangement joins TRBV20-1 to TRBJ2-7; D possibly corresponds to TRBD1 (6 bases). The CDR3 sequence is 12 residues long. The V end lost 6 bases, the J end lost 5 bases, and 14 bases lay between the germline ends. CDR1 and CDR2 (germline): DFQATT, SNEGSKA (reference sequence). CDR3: CSATGYKDEQYF. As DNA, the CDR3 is TGCAGTGCCACAGGGTATAAGGACGAGCAGTACTTC.

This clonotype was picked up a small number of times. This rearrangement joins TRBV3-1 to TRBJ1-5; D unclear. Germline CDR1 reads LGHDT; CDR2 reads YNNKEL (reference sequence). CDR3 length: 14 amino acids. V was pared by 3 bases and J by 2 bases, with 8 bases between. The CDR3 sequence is CASSHFPGNQPQHF. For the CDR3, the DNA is TGTGCCAGCAGCCACTTCCCGGGCAATCAGCCCCAGCATTTT.

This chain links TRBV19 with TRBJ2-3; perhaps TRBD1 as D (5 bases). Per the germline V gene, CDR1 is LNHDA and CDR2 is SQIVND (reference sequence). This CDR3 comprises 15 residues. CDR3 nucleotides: TGTGCGGAATGGGTAGGGTCAGGGAGCACAGATACGCAGTATTTT. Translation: CAEWVGSGSTDTQYF.

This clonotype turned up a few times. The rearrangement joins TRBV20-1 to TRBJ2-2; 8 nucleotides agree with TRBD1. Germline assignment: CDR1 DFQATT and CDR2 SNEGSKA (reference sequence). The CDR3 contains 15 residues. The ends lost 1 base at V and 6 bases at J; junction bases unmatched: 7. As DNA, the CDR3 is TGCAGTGCTAGAGGAGGACAGGGTCGAGCCGGGGAGCTGTTTTTT. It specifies CSARGGQGRAGELFF.

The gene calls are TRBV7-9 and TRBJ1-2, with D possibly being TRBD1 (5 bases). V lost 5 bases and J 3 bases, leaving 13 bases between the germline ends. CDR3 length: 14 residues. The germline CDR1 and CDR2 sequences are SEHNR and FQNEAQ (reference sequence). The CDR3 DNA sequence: TGTGCCAGCAGCGCTTTCGGGGCCTACTATGGCTACACCTTC. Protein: CASSAFGAYYGYTF.

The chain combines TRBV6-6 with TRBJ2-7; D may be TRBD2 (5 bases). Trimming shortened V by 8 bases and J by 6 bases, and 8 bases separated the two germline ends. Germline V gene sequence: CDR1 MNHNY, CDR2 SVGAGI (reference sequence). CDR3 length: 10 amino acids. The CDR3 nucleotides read TGTGCCAGCCGTGGAGGCGAGCAGTACTTC. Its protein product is CASRGGEQYF.